Following are 17 T cell receptor beta chains from one sample sequenced in a study of blood T cell repertoires in COVID-19. Measured with immunoSEQ multiplex PCR; TCRdb has only the in-frame clones, and not every one. The profile shows about 200,000 clones, 85% to 90% of them singletons. The sequencing sample was made of peripheral blood. The receptors come from a man aged 50-59 years with acute or convalescent COVID-19.

The chain has TRBV7-6 and TRBJ1-6, with 10 positions matching TRBD1. From germline, CDR1 is SGHVS and CDR2 FNYEAQ. This CDR3 spans 19 amino acids. The V segment lost 2 bases and the J segment 10 bases; nucleotides outside the gene matches: 17. In nucleotides, the CDR3 is TGTGCCAGCAGCTTAAGGGGGACAGGGGCCGCAGATTCTAACTCACCCCTCCACTTT. Protein product: CASSLRGTGAADSNSPLHF.

This chain joins TRBV6-5 and TRBJ1-4; possibly TRBD1 for D (5 bases). Germline CDR1 is MNHEY and CDR2 is SVGAGI. The V and J ends lost 5 bases and 5 bases respectively, with 15 bases between them. This CDR3 comprises 15 residues. The CDR3 nucleotides read TGTGCCAGCAGTAGGGGTGGGACTCCCAATGAAAAACTGTTTTTT. Its translation is CASSRGGTPNEKLFF.

The rearrangement uses TRBV3-1 (or the pseudogene TRBV3-2) and TRBJ1-2; TRBD1 matches at 12 bases. With 1 base clipped from V and 8 bases from J, the junction kept 11 bases outside the gene matches. Germline CDR1 is LGHDT and CDR2 is YNNKEL (reference sequence). There are 17 residues in the CDR3. The CDR3 DNA reads as TGTGCCAGCAGCCAAGGGCCCCCGGGACAGGGGGCGCGGGGCTACACCTTC. Translated, it gives CASSQGPPGQGARGYTF.

This clone is a singleton in its sample. The genes are TRBV5-8 and TRBJ1-5; D is unclear. The CDR3 loop spans 14 amino acids. V was trimmed by 1 base and J by 5 bases, leaving 10 bases between them. Germline V gene data show CDR1 as SGHTS and CDR2 as YDEGEE. The CDR3 DNA sequence: TGTGCCAGCAGCTTGTATCCGGGTGATCAGCCCCAGCATTTT. Translated: CASSLYPGDQPQHF.

This clone appeared a single time. This chain joins TRBV6-5 and TRBJ1-2; 8 bases align to TRBD1. This CDR3 comprises 14 residues. Per germline, CDR1 MNHEY and CDR2 SVGAGI. J was trimmed by 4 bases and V by 6 bases; bases with no gene match: 7. In DNA form, the CDR3 reads TGTGCCAGCAGCGACGAGACAGGGGTCTATGGCTACACCTTC. Translating it yields CASSDETGVYGYTF.

V is TRBV5-5 and J is TRBJ2-2; D is perhaps TRBD2 (6 bases). V lost 2 bases and J lost 1, with 9 bases in between. Germline V gives CDR1 SGHKS, CDR2 YYEKEE (reference sequence). CDR3 length equals 15 residues. This chain's CDR3 is CASSLLARNTGELFF. In DNA form, the CDR3 reads TGTGCCAGCAGCTTACTAGCCCGGAACACCGGGGAGCTGTTTTTT.

V usage is TRBV7-9 and J usage is TRBJ2-2; tentatively, D is TRBD1 (8 bases). With 0 bases removed from V and 7 bases from J, the gap between germline ends came to 12 bases. The CDR3 sequence is 15 residues long. The germline V gene encodes CDR1 SEHNR and CDR2 FQNEAQ (reference sequence). The CDR3 sequence: CASSLAGGTGGELFF. For the CDR3, the DNA is TGTGCCAGCAGCTTAGCGGGAGGGACAGGCGGGGAGCTGTTTTTT.

The chain employs TRBV7-2 and TRBJ2-2; possible D gene TRBD2, 6 bases. The CDR3 has 17 amino acids. Trimming took off 5 bases at V and 1 base at J, with 17 bases between the two ends. CDR1 and CDR2 (germline): SGHTA, FQGNSA. The CDR3 DNA reads TGTGCCAGCAGCAGAAGTCAGACTAGTCTGAACACCGGGGAGCTGTTTTTT. This translates into CASSRSQTSLNTGELFF.

The CDR3 region is CASSNLQGGNTEAFF. CDR3 DNA sequence: TGCGCCAGCAGCAACCTACAGGGCGGGAACACTGAAGCTTTCTTT. The chain combines TRBV5-1 with TRBJ1-1, with D possibly TRBD1 on 6 matching bases. The CDR3 consists of 15 residues. Trimming cost V 4 bases and J 1 base, with 14 bases left between them. Per the germline V gene, CDR1 is SGHRS and CDR2 is YFSETQ.

The chain is built from TRBV2 and TRBJ1-2; TRBD1 aligns across 9 bases. Germline CDR1 reads SNHLY; CDR2 reads FYNNEI. The length of the CDR3 is 16 residues. Trimming at V came to 4 bases and at J to 7 bases, leaving 13 bases not matched to a gene. In DNA, the CDR3 is TGTGCCAGCAGTGGTAGGGGACAGGGCTCGGCTGGTGGCTACACCTTC. Amino acid sequence: CASSGRGQGSAGGYTF.

The chain has TRBV7-3 and TRBJ1-1, with 7 bases that match TRBD1. The CDR3 has 16 residues. J gave up 2 bases and V 0 bases, and 6 bases lay outside the gene matches. Germline CDR1 reads SGHTA; CDR2 reads FQGTGA. The CDR3 loop reads CASSLTGRGGNTEAFF. CDR3 DNA sequence: TGTGCCAGCAGCTTAACGGGGCGAGGGGGCAACACTGAAGCTTTCTTT. Supplemented by reference TRBV7-3 and TRBJ1-1, the full variable domain reads GAGVSQTPSNKVTEKGKYVELRCDPISGHTALYWYRQSLGQGPEFLIYFQGTGAADDSGLPNDRFFAVRPEGSVSTLKIQRTERGDSAVYLCASSLTGRGGNTEAFFGQGTRLTVV.

The J gene is TRBJ1-6, the V gene TRBV6-1, with 9 bases identical to TRBD1. Trimming removed 3 bases from V and 6 bases from J; junction bases left unmatched: 3. CDR1 and CDR2 (germline): MNHNS, SASEGT. This CDR3 is 15 amino acids long. The CDR3 region is CASSETGGSNSPLHF. The CDR3 coding sequence is TGTGCCAGCAGTGAGACAGGGGGAAGTAATTCACCCCTCCACTTT.

The chain carries TRBV18 and TRBJ1-5; D is uncertain. V lost 2 bases to trimming and J lost 2 bases, with 16 bases between them. The CDR3 is 17 amino acids. In germline, CDR1 is KGHSH, CDR2 LQKENI. This chain's CDR3 is CASSPSRGGRRNQPQHF. CDR3 nucleotides: TGTGCCAGCTCACCATCACGGGGAGGAAGGCGCAATCAGCCCCAGCATTTT. The whole variable domain, remainder taken from reference TRBV18 and TRBJ1-5, is NAGVMQNPRHLVRRRGQEARLRCSPMKGHSHVYWYRQLPEEGLKFMVYLQKENIIDESGMPKERFSAEFPKEGPSILRIQQVVRGDSAAYFCASSPSRGGRRNQPQHFGDGTRLSIL.

The chain carries TRBV6-1 and TRBJ1-5; D possibly corresponds to TRBD1 (6 bases). This CDR3 has 17 residues. Trimming stripped 2 bases from V and 1 base from J, with 15 bases between. Germline-derived CDR1 and CDR2 are MNHNS and SASEGT. The CDR3 reads CASSELGRGDSNQPQHF. The CDR3 nucleotides are TGTGCCAGCAGTGAATTGGGCAGGGGAGACAGCAATCAGCCCCAGCATTTT.

The V call is TRBV18, the J call TRBJ2-4; D uncertain. The CDR3 runs to 15 residues. Germline V lookup: CDR1 KGHSH, CDR2 LQKENI. V lost 2 bases and J 0 bases, leaving 8 bases between the germline ends. The CDR3 DNA is TGTGCCAGCTCACCAACGCGCGGAGCCAAAAACATTCAGTACTTC. This translates into CASSPTRGAKNIQYF.

The chain couples TRBV4-1 to TRBJ2-1; tentatively, D is TRBD2 (5 bases). The germline V and J ends were trimmed by 4 bases and 2 bases, with 12 bases remaining between them. The CDR3 extends over 15 amino acids. Germline assignment: CDR1 MGHRA and CDR2 YSYEKL. The CDR3 loop is CASSPRGPAYNEQFF. For the CDR3, the DNA is TGCGCCAGCAGCCCAAGAGGGCCAGCCTACAATGAGCAGTTCTTC.

This chain joins TRBV9 and TRBJ2-7, with D possibly matching TRBD1 (5 bases). The length of the CDR3 is 15 residues. Germline V gene lookup returns CDR1 SGDLS and CDR2 YYNGEE. The V end lost 0 bases, the J end lost 6 bases, and 16 bases lay between the germline ends. The CDR3, as DNA: TGTGCCAGCAGCGTAGCCGGGCCCAGGGCGGCCGAGCAGTACTTC. It is translated as CASSVAGPRAAEQYF.